This TCR beta chain was sequenced in a study of identical twins (TCRdb year 2016). Background for the entire study: To test whether fetal clonotypes persist, this study deep-sequenced TCR alpha and beta repertoires from monozygotic twins, from unrelated adults of various ages, and from cord blood. To rule out contamination, the twin experiments were replicated at different times with different library preparation protocols.

General study outcomes and caveats: Invariant T cells such as MAIT and iNKT could partly confound zero-insertion analyses, although diverse VJ usage argued against such confounding for most clonotypes. In monozygotic twins, out-of-frame TCR alpha sharing was systematically underestimated by recombination models, although the models agreed with sharing between unrelated individuals. Fewer insertions were carried by abundant cord blood beta clonotypes, a similar but weaker trend appeared in young adult naive repertoires, and no such trend appeared in memory repertoires. In beta out-of-frame sequences, excess twin sharing was weaker, because having fewer shared sequences lowered the signal-to-noise ratio. Compared with coincidental sharing between unrelated individuals, out-of-frame TCR alpha sequences shared between twins had an excess of sequences with low generation probability. Conclusions relied on cross-sectional statistical analysis, since the same donors could not be followed over many years.

The germline V gene provides CDR1 SGHTA and CDR2 FQGNSA. V is pruned by 5 bases and J by 2 bases, leaving 4 bases of the junction without a gene match. There are 14 amino acids in the CDR3, from cysteine to phenylalanine inclusive. Only the CDR3 DNA stays, 42 bases, in frame from base 1. Receptor libraries were prepared by 5' RACE. Sequencing was carried out with an Illumina HiSeq 2000. Template switching added a universal primer binding site, and the final cDNA carried a unique molecular identifier that allowed TCR cDNA molecules to be counted accurately. Specific primers in the conserved constant-segment region were used to synthesize first-strand cDNA for the TCR alpha and beta chains. To control for contamination, each cDNA library was double barcoded with a SMART-Mk sample barcode plus Illumina barcodes. TruSeq adapter sequences along with Illumina sample barcodes were introduced in two successive PCR steps. Sequencing of the TCR alpha and beta cDNA libraries was done on the Illumina HiSeq platform using custom primers. Under the source paper's analysis protocol: Raw reads were processed with MiGEC to extract unique molecular identifiers, and MiXCR was used to determine CDR3 positions. Recombination models were inferred per individual with the repgenHMM and IGoR tools using an EM algorithm. The analysis of shared clonotypes was done with the tcR package in R, with sharing normalized by the product of cloneset sizes. To study raw recombination without the effects of thymic and clonal selection, out-of-frame nonproductive sequences were analyzed. Using fastp trimming at Q25 and MiXCR clonotype assembly, TCRdb reanalyzed the public sequencing data and kept in-frame beta chains. Merged by CDR3 protein, the rows form single entries marked with the most common genes and DNA. V and J calls and clone size were set by TCRdb, not the authors. In all, the sample holds 470,000 or so distinct CDR3 sequences, and 20% to 30% of those were seen once. 2.9% of the sample belongs to the ten largest clones.

Turning to this clonotype: Its cognate antigen has yet to be identified. No base-level quality is on record; no much larger clone is a single base apart.

Every donor was a healthy Caucasian. Three pairs of female monozygotic twins, all aged roughly 18 to 29 years, were included in the twin cohort. CD4+ and CD8+ T cell populations were isolated with positive isolation kits from Invitrogen. The data also belong to a second study, concerning T cells expressing NK-cell markers. That second report states: TCR beta-chain repertoires were profiled in sorted CD3+CD56+NKG2C+, CD3+CD56+NKG2C- and CD3+CD56-NKG2C+ T-cell subsets from several donors. Among the eight sequenced donors, seven were HCMV-seropositive and one was HCMV-seronegative. In several experiments an anti-gammadeltaTCR antibody was added to restrict sorting to alphabetaTCR-expressing T cells. For roughly six donors, the dominant CD3+CD56+NKG2C+ clonotypes were among the top 10 CD8+ clonotypes and accounted for 1.0-7.0% of CD8+ T cells. Those dominant clonotypes were again the most abundant among CD3+CD56-NKG2C+ cells in a few donors, at about 28.3-60.1%. Whether the expanded NKG2C-expressing T cell clones were specific for HCMV antigens remained unclear. The study sequenced eight donors, all healthy volunteers chosen at random: three men and five women. A commercial ELISA kit detecting HCMV-specific IgG in serum was used to determine HCMV serostatus. Reads were demultiplexed and grouped by UMI with MIGEC, and clonotypes were assembled and quantified with MiTCR. To remove erroneous sequences, TCR cDNA sequences were retained only when supported by two or more reads. The tcR package was used for downstream repertoire analysis, and clonotypes were matched across fractions by CDR3 nucleotide sequence plus V segment. VDJmatch was used to annotate antigen specificity against VDJdb, with one amino acid substitution in CDR3 allowed.

This clonotype was sampled from a woman in her late teens or twenties in good health. Recombination joined TRBV7-2 with TRBJ2-7, and 9 bases in between align with TRBD1. Sequencing input: CD4+ T cells sorted from blood. CDR3 region: CASSPWTGAYEQYF. The nucleotides are TGTGCCAGCAGCCCCTGGACAGGGGCCTACGAGCAGTACTTC.